A selection of T cell receptor beta chains follows, all from one sample in a study of identical twins. Via MiXCR, TCRdb re-called the 5' RACE reads, giving one row per CDR3 protein. This sample has 500,000 or so distinct CDR3 sequences; over 11% occur once, and the top ten carry approximately 0.98%. This sample also appeared in a second study, on yellow fever vaccine responses in identical twins.

Material: CD4+ T cells sorted from blood. The receptors derive from a woman between 18 and 30 years old in good health. The CDR3 runs from the conserved cysteine through the conserved F or W. Clone size, where shown, is once, few, many, or a class for clones that have expanded.

j_call v_call clone_size cdr3_aa
TRBJ2-5 TRBV27 few CASSLWGQGLGQETQYF
TRBJ1-5 TRBV5-6 few CASSSRQLAQPQHF
TRBJ1-6 TRBV25-1 . CASRGGAGHNSPLHF
TRBJ1-2 TRBV29-1 many CSVVEGYDYGYTF
TRBJ2-7 TRBV5-1 . CASSGNRKYEQYF
TRBJ2-1 TRBV2 few CASSGVGVGNEQFF
TRBJ1-5 TRBV28 . CASSLAPGGLGQPQHF
TRBJ2-5 TRBV10-3 many CAIRTASGGLETQYF
TRBJ1-1 TRBV7-2 few CASSARPTEAFF
TRBJ2-3 TRBV20-1 few CSARGARGATDTQYF
TRBJ2-1 TRBV20-1 few CSARDRGRGNEQFF
TRBJ2-1 TRBV28 . CASSLVGLETGDEQFF
TRBJ2-1 TRBV12-5 . CASGFGALYNEQFF
TRBJ2-6 TRBV6-5 . CASSYSTGLGFGANVLTF
TRBJ2-7 TRBV20-1 . CSARSYGTGRNEQYF
TRBJ2-1 TRBV28 few CASSPMTSGRTNEQFF
TRBJ2-7 TRBV30 . CAWQRGYEQYF
TRBJ2-7 TRBV9 . CASSVATSAPQYF
TRBJ2-7 TRBV3-1 . CASSQDIRQQGGYYEQYF
TRBJ2-1 TRBV12-3/TRBV12-4 . CASSLAVGQGPEQFF
TRBJ2-7 TRBV5-1 . CASSLAGRAYEQYF
TRBJ2-7 TRBV2 few CASIMDSTYEQYF
TRBJ1-5 TRBV12-3/TRBV12-4 many CASSLQRGIDQPQHF
TRBJ2-5 TRBV4-3 many CASSQGTSGWETQYF
TRBJ2-2 TRBV6-2/TRBV6-3 . CASTKARGYTGELFF
TRBJ2-1 TRBV10-3 once CATSKVRYNEQFF
TRBJ2-2 TRBV20-1 few CSARGDRGQPGELFF
TRBJ2-1 TRBV27 many CASSLRSNLAGAYNEQFF
TRBJ2-7 TRBV9 . CASSVGGQAYEQYF
TRBJ2-7 TRBV27 few CASSLSFRAYEQYF
TRBJ2-5 TRBV18 . CASSPPSGQETQYF
TRBJ2-1 TRBV6-2/TRBV6-3 . CASSQRNEQFF
TRBJ2-5 TRBV7-2 few CASSPGTNKGTQYF
TRBJ2-3 TRBV19 . CASSIRREDTQYF
TRBJ2-7 TRBV14 few CASSHAGGYEQYF
TRBJ2-1 TRBV11-2 . CASSLVAGVKGSYNEQFF
TRBJ2-3 TRBV18 few CASSLRGGASTDTQYF
TRBJ2-5 TRBV20-1 . CSARLAGKQETQYF
TRBJ2-2 TRBV4-3 few CASSTTPLGRGISNTGELFF
TRBJ2-7 TRBV20-1 . CSASNGAYSYEQYF
TRBJ2-5 TRBV20-1 few CSARALSGGAQETQYF
TRBJ2-7 TRBV30 . CALIGQGASGEQYF
TRBJ2-7 TRBV10-3 . CAISDPASWGEQYF
TRBJ2-7 TRBV27 few CASSFLGYEQYF
TRBJ2-5 TRBV7-2 . CASSGGDRGEETQYF
TRBJ2-1 TRBV20-1 . CSARDPAGARNEQFF
TRBJ2-2 TRBV15 many CATLDSIANTGELFF
TRBJ2-7 TRBV20-1 many CSVPGRSSYEQYF
TRBJ2-5 TRBV20-1 . CSASHPSEETQYF
TRBJ2-7 TRBV12-3/TRBV12-4 many CASSLREAYEQYF
TRBJ2-5 TRBV4-3 . CASSQGAGMIETQYF
TRBJ1-3 TRBV11-2 few CASSLAGTSGNTIYF
TRBJ2-1 TRBV12-3/TRBV12-4 few CASSPTTLGGSSYNEQFF
TRBJ1-2 TRBV28 . CASSRAGTGRGYGYTF
TRBJ2-1 TRBV6-5 few CASSWQTSSYNEQFF